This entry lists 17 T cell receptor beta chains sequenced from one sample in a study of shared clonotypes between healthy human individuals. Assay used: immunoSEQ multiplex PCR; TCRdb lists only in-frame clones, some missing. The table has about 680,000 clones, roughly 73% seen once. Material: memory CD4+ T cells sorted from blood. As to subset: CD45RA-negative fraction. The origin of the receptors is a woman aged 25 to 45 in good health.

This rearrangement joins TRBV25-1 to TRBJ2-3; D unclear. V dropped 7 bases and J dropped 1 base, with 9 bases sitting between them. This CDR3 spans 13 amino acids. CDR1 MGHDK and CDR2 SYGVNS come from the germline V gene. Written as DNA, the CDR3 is TGTGCCAGCAATGAGGCAGGCACAGATACGCAGTATTTT. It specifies CASNEAGTDTQYF.

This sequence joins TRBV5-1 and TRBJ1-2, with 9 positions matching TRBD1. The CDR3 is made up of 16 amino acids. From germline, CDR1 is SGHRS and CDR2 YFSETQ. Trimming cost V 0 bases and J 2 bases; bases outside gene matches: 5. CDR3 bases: TGCGCCAGCAGCTTGGGCCGGGACAGGGTAAACTATGGCTACACCTTC. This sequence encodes CASSLGRDRVNYGYTF. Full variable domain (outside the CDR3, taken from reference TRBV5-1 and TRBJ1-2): KAGVTQTPRYLIKTRGQQVTLSCSPISGHRSVSWYQQTPGQGLQFLFEYFSETQRNKGNFPGRFSGRQFSNSRSEMNVSTLELGDSALYLCASSLGRDRVNYGYTFGSGTRLTVV.

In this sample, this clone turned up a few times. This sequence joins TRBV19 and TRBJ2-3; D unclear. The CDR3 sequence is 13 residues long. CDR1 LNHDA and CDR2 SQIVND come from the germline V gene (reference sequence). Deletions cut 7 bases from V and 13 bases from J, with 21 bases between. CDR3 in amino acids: CASTPGPAFRKYF. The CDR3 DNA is TGTGCCAGTACCCCCGGACCAGCGTTCCGCAAGTATTTT. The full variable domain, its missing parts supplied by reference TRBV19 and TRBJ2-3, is DGGITQSPKYLFRKEGQNVTLSCEQNLNHDAMYWYRQDPGQGLRLIYYSQIVNDFQKGDIAEGYSVSREKKESFPLTVTSAQKNPTAFYLCASTPGPAFRKYFGPGTRLTVL.

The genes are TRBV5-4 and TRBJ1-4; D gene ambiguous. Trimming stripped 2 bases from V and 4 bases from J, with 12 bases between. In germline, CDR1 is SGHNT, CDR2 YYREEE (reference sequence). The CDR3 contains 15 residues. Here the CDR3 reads CASSFGGGVNEKLFF. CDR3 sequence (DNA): TGTGCCAGCAGCTTTGGTGGCGGCGTTAATGAAAAACTGTTTTTT.

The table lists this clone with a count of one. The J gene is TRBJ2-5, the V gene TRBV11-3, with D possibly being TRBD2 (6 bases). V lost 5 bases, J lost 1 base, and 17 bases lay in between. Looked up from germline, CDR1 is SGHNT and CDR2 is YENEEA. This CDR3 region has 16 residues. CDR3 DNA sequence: TGTGCCAGCAGCCCCAGGTGGGAGGTCATCCAAGAGACCCAGTACTTC. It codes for CASSPRWEVIQETQYF.

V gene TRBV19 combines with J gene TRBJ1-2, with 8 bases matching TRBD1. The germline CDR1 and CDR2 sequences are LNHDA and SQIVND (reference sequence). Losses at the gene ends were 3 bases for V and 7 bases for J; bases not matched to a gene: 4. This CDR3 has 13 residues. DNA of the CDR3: TGTGCCAGTAGTATCGCGACAGGGGTTGGCTACACCTTC. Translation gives CASSIATGVGYTF. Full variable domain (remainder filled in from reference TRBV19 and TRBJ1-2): DGGITQSPKYLFRKEGQNVTLSCEQNLNHDAMYWYRQDPGQGLRLIYYSQIVNDFQKGDIAEGYSVSREKKESFPLTVTSAQKNPTAFYLCASSIATGVGYTFGSGTRLTVV.

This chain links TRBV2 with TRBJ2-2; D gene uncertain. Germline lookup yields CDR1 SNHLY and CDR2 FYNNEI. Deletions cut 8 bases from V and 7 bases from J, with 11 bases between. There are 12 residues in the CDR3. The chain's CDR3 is CASGNRGGELFF. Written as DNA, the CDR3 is TGTGCCAGCGGAAACAGAGGCGGGGAGCTGTTTTTT.

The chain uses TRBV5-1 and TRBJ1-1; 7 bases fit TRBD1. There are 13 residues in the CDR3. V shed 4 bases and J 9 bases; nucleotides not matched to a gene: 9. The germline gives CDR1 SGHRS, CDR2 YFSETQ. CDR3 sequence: CASSPGTEPQAFF. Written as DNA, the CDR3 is TGCGCCAGCAGCCCTGGGACAGAGCCACAAGCTTTCTTT.

The CDR3, as DNA: TGTGCCAGCAGGACAGGGGGCGGGAAGACCCAGTACTTC. This gives the protein CASRTGGGKTQYF. This chain joins TRBV11-2 and TRBJ2-5, with TRBD1 matching over 10 bases. CDR1 and CDR2 from the germline V gene are SGHAT and FQNNGV. The CDR3 is made up of 13 amino acids. V lost 6 bases to trimming and J lost 6 bases; unmatched junction nucleotides: 4. Together with reference TRBV11-2 and TRBJ2-5, the CDR3 gives the full variable domain: EAGVAQSPRYKIIEKRQSVAFWCNPISGHATLYWYQQILGQGPKLLIQFQNNGVVDDSQLPKDRFSAERLKGVDSTLKIQPAKLEDSAVYLCASRTGGGKTQYFGPGTRLLVL.

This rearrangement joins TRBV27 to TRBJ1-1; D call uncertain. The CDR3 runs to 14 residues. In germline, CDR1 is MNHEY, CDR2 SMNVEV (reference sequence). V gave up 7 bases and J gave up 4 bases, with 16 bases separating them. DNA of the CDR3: TGTGCCAGCACTTATTCTCCGGGATCCACTGAAGCTTTCTTT. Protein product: CASTYSPGSTEAFF.

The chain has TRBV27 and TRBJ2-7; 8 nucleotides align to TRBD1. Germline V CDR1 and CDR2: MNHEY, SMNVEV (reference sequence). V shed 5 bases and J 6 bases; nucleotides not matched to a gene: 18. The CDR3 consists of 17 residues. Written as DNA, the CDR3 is TGTGCCAGCAGTCTAAACACCGGACAGGGAGGCTCAGGCGAGCAGTACTTC. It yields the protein CASSLNTGQGGSGEQYF.

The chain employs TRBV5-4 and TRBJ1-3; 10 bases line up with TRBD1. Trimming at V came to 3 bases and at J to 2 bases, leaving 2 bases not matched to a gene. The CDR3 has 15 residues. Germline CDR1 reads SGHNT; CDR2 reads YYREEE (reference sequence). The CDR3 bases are TGTGCCAGCAGCTACGGACAGGGGGCTGGAAACACCATATATTTT. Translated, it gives CASSYGQGAGNTIYF.

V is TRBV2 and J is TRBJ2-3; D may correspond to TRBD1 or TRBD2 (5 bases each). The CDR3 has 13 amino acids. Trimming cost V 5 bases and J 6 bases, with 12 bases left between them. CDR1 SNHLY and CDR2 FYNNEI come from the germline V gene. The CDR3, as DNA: TGTGCCAGCAGTTCTGGGGGATTGGATACGCAGTATTTT. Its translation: CASSSGGLDTQYF.

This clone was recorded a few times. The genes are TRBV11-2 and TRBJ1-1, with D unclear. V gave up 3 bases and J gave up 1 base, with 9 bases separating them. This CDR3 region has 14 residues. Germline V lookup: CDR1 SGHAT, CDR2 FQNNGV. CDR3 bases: TGTGCCAGCAGCTTTTCATCATCGAACACTGAAGCTTTCTTT. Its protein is CASSFSSSNTEAFF.

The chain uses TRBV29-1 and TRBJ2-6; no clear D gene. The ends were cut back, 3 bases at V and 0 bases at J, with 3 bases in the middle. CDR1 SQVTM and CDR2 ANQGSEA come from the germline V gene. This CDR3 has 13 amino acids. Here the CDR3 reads CSVDGSGANVLTF. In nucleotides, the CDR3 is TGCAGCGTTGACGGCTCTGGGGCCAACGTCCTGACTTTC.

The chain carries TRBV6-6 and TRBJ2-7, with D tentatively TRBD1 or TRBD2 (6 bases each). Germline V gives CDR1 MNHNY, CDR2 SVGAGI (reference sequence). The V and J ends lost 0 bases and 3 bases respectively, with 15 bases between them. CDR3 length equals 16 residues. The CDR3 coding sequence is TGTGCCAGCAGTTACTCCCCGGGGGCAGCGGGCTACGAGCAGTACTTC. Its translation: CASSYSPGAAGYEQYF.

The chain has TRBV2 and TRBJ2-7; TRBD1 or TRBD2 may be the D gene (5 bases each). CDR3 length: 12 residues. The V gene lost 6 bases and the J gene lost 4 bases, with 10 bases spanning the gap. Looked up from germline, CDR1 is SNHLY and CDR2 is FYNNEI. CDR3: CASSTEGYEQYF. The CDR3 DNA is TGTGCCAGCAGCACCGAGGGGTACGAGCAGTACTTC.